This TCR beta chain was sequenced in a study of T cell responses to AZD1222 COVID-19 vaccine. V shed 5 bases and J 3 bases; nucleotides not matched to a gene: 7. The CDR3 has 15 residues. In germline, CDR1 is SEHNR, CDR2 FQNEAQ (reference sequence). Generated by immunoSEQ multiplex PCR, the TCRdb table keeps only in-frame clones and is missing some. The table records about 130,000 clones, 75% to 90% of them present only once. This clone came up a few times. Sequences were derived from peripheral blood, sampled on day 0 of AZD1222 vaccination. J is TRBJ1-1 and V is TRBV7-9; 9 positions match TRBD1. The receptor's source is an adult in good health. The CDR3 coding sequence is TGTGCCAGCAGCGTCCTGGGACAGGGCCACACTGAAGCTTTCTTT. Its protein is CASSVLGQGHTEAFF.